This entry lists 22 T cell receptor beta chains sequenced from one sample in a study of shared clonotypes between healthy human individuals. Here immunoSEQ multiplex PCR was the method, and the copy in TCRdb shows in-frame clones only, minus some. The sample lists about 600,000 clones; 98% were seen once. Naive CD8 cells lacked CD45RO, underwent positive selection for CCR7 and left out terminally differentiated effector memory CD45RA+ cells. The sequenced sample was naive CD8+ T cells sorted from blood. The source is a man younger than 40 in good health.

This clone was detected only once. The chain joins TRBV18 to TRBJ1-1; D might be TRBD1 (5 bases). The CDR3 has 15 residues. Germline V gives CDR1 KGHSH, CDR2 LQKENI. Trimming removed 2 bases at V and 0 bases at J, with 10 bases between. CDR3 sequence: CASSPASGMNTEAFF. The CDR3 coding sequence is TGTGCCAGCTCACCAGCCTCAGGGATGAACACTGAAGCTTTCTTT.

This CDR3 reads CASSGETGIDEQFF. The CDR3 nucleotides are TGTGCCAGCAGTGGAGAGACAGGGATCGATGAGCAGTTCTTC. The J gene is TRBJ2-1, the V gene TRBV25-1; 7 bases are a match to TRBD1. From germline, CDR1 is MGHDK and CDR2 SYGVNS. This CDR3 contains 14 residues. V shed 4 bases, J shed 8 bases, and the junction held 8 bases outside the gene matches.

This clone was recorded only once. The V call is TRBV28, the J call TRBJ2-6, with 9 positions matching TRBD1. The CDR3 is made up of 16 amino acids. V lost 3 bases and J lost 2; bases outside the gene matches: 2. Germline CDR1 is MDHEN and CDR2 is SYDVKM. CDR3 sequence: CASSFGDRAGANVLTF. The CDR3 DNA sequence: TGTGCCAGCAGTTTTGGGGACAGGGCTGGGGCCAACGTCCTGACTTTC.

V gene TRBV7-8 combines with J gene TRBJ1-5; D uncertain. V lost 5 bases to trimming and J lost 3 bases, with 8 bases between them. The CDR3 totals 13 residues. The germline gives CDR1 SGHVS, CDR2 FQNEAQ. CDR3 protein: CASSESFNQPQHF. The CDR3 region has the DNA TGTGCCAGCAGCGAGAGCTTCAATCAGCCCCAGCATTTT.

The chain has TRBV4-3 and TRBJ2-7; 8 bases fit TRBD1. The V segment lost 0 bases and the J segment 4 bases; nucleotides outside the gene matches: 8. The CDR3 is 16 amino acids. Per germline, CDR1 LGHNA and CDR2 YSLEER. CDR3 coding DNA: TGCGCCAGCAGCCAAGATTACGACAGGGGCGGGTACGAGCAGTACTTC. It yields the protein CASSQDYDRGGYEQYF.

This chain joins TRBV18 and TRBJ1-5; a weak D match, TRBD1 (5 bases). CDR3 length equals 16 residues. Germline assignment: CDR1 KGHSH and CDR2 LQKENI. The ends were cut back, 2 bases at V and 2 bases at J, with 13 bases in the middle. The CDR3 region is CASSPKGLGGNQPQHF. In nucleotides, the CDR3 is TGTGCCAGCTCACCAAAGGGACTGGGAGGCAATCAGCCCCAGCATTTT.

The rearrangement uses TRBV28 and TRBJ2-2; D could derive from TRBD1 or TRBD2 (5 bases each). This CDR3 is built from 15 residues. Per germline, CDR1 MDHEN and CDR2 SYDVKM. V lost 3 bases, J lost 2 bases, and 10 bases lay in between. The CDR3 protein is CASSLWGINTGELFF. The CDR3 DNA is TGTGCCAGCAGTTTGTGGGGGATTAACACCGGGGAGCTGTTTTTT.

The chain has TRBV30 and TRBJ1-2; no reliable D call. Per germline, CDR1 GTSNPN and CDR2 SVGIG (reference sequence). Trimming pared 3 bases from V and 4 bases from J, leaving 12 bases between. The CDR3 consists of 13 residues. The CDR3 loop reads CAWRRRNLYGYTF. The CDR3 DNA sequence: TGTGCCTGGAGGAGGAGAAACCTCTATGGCTACACCTTC.

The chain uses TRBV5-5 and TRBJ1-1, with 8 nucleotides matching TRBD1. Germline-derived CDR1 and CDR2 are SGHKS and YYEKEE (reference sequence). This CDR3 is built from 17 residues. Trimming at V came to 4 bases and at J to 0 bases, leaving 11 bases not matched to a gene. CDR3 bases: TGTGCCAGCAGCCAGACCGGGACAGGACTCATGAACACTGAAGCTTTCTTT. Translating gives CASSQTGTGLMNTEAFF.

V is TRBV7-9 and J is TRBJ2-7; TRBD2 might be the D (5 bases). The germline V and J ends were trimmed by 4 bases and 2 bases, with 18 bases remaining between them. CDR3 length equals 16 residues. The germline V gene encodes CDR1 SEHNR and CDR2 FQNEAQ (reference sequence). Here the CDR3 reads CASSSRVASRTYEQYF. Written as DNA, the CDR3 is TGTGCCAGCAGCTCCAGAGTGGCTAGCAGAACCTACGAGCAGTACTTC. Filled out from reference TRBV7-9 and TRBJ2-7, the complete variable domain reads DTGVSQNPRHKITKRGQNVTFRCDPISEHNRLYWYRQTLGQGPEFLTYFQNEAQLEKSRLLSDRFSAERPKGSFSTLEIQRTEQGDSAMYLCASSSRVASRTYEQYFGPGTRLTVT.

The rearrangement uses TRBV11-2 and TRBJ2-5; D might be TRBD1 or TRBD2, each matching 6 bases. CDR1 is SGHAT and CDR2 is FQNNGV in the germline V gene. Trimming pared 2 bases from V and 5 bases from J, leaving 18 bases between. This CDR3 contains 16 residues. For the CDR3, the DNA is TGTGCCAGCAGCTTAAGGTTTACGGGGGCGGATGAGACCCAGTACTTC. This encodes CASSLRFTGADETQYF.

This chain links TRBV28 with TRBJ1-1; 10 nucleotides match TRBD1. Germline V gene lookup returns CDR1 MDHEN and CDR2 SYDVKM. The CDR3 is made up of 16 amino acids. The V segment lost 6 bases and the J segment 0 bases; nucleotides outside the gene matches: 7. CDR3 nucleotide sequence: TGTGCCAGCAGAAGCCGGGACAGGGGCATGAACACTGAAGCTTTCTTT. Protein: CASRSRDRGMNTEAFF.

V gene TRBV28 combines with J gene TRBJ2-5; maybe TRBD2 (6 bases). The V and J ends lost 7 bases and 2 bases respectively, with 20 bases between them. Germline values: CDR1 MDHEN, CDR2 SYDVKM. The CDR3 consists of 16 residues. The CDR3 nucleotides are TGTGCCAGCACCCCGGGGCACGGGAGCGCACAAGAGACCCAGTACTTC. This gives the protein CASTPGHGSAQETQYF.

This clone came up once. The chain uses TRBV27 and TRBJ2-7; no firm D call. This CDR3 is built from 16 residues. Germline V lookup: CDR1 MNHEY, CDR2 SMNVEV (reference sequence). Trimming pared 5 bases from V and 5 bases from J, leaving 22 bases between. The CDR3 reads CASSPYWARRLHEQYF. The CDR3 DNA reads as TGTGCCAGCAGTCCATACTGGGCAAGACGCCTACACGAGCAGTACTTC.

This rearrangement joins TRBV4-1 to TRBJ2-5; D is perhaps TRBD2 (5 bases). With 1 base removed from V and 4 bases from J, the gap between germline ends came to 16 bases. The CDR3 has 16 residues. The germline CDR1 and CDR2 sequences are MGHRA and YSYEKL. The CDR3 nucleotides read TGCGCCAGCAGCCAAGTTGGAGGTTCCGATAGAGAGACCCAGTACTTC. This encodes CASSQVGGSDRETQYF.

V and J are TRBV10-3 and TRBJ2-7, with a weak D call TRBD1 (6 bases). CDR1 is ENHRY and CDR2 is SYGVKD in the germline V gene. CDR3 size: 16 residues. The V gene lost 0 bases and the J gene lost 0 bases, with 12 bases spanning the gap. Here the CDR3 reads CAISESDRTRSYEQYF. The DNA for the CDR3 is TGTGCCATCAGTGAGTCAGACAGGACCCGCTCCTACGAGCAGTACTTC.

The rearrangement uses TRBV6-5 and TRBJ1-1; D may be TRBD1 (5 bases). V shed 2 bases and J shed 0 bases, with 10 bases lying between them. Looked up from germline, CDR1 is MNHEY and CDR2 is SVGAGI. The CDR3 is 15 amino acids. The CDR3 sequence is CASSYGNRLNTEAFF. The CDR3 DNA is TGTGCCAGCAGTTACGGGAACAGGCTGAACACTGAAGCTTTCTTT.

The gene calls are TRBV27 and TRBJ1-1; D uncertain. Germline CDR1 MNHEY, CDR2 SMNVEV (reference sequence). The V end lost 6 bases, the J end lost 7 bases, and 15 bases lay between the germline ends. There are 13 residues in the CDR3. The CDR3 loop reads CASRDVIFNEAFF. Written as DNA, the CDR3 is TGTGCCAGCAGGGACGTAATATTCAATGAAGCTTTCTTT.

CDR3 nucleotides: TGCAGCGTTGAAGAGGTGGCGGGAGTTAGCACAGATACGCAGTATTTT. Protein sequence: CSVEEVAGVSTDTQYF. This chain connects TRBV29-1 to TRBJ2-3; TRBD2 aligns across 7 bases. J gave up 0 bases and V 0 bases, and 6 bases lay outside the gene matches. CDR1 is SQVTM, CDR2 ANQGSEA, per germline. This CDR3 region has 16 residues.

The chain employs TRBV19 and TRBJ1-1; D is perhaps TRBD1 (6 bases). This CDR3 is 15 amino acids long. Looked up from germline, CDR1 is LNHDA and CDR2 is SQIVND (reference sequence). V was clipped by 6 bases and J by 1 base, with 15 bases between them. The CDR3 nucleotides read TGTGCCAGTAGAAAAATGGGGGCTGGGAACACTGAAGCTTTCTTT. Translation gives CASRKMGAGNTEAFF.

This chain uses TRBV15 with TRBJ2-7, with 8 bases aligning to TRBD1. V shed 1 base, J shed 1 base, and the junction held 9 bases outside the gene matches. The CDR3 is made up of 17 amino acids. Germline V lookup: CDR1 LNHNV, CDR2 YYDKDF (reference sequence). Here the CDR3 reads CATSRVLRQGASYEQYF. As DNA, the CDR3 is TGTGCCACCAGCAGAGTGTTACGGCAGGGGGCTTCCTACGAGCAGTACTTC.

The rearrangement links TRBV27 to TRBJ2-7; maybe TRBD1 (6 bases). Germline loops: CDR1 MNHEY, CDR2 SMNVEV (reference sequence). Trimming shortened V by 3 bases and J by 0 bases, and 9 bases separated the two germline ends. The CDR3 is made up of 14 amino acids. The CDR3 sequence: CASSFQGSSYEQYF. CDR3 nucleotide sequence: TGTGCCAGCAGTTTCCAGGGGAGCTCCTACGAGCAGTACTTC.